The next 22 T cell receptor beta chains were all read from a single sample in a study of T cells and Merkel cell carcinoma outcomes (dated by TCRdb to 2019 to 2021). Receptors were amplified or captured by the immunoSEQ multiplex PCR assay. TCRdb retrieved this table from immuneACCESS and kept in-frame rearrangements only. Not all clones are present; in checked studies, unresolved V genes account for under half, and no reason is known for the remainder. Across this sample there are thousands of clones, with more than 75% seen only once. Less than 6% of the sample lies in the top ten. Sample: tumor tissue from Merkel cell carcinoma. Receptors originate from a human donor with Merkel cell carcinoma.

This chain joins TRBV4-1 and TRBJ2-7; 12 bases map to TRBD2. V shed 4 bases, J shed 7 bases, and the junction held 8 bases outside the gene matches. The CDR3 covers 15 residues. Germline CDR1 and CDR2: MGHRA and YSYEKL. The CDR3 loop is CASSLTTSGRGEQYF. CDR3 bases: TGCGCCAGCAGCCTAACGACTAGCGGGAGAGGTGAGCAGTACTTC.

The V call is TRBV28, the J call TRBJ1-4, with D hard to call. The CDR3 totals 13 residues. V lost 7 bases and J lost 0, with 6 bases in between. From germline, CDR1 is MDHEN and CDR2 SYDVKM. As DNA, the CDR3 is TGTGCCAGCACTGTGGCAACTAATGAAAAACTGTTTTTT. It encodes CASTVATNEKLFF. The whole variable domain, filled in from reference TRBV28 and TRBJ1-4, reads DVKVTQSSRYLVKRTGEKVFLECVQDMDHENMFWYRQDPGLGLRLIYFSYDVKMKEKGDIPEGYSVSREKKERFSLILESASTNQTSMYLCASTVATNEKLFFGSGTQLSVL.

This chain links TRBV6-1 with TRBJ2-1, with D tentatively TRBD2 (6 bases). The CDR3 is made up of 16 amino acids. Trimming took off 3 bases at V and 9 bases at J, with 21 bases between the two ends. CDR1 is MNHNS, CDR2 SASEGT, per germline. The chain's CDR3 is CASSDGRGGAHLEQFF. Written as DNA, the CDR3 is TGTGCCAGCAGTGACGGTCGGGGAGGAGCACACCTTGAGCAGTTCTTC.

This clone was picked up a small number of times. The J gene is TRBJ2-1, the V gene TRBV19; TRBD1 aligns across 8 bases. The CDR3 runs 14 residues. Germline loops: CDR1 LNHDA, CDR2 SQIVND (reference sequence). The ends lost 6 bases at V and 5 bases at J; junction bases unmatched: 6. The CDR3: CASRGTGYHNEQFF. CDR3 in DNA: TGTGCCAGTAGGGGGACAGGCTACCACAATGAGCAGTTCTTC.

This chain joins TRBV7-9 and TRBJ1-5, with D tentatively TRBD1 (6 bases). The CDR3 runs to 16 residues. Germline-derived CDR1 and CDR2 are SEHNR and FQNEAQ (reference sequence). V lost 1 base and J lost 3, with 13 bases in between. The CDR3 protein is CASSLVGSGVNQPQHF. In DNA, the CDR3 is TGTGCCAGCAGCTTAGTCGGGTCAGGGGTCAATCAGCCCCAGCATTTT. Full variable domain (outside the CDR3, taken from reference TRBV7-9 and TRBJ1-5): DTGVSQNPRHKITKRGQNVTFRCDPISEHNRLYWYRQTLGQGPEFLTYFQNEAQLEKSRLLSDRFSAERPKGSFSTLEIQRTEQGDSAMYLCASSLVGSGVNQPQHFGDGTRLSIL.

The DNA of the CDR3 is TGTGCCACCGATTCTAGCGGAGAGACCCAGTACTTC. As protein: CATDSSGETQYF. The chain joins TRBV25-1 to TRBJ2-5; 7 nucleotides match TRBD2. Germline lookup yields CDR1 MGHDK and CDR2 SYGVNS. CDR3 length: 12 amino acids. Trimming took 10 bases from V and 4 from J; bases not matched to a gene: 6.

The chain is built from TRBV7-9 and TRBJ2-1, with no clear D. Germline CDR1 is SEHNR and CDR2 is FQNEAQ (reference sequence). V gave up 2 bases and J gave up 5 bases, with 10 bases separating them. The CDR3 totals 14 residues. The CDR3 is CASSLSIRNNEQFF. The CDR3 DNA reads TGTGCCAGCAGCTTATCCATCCGGAACAATGAGCAGTTCTTC.

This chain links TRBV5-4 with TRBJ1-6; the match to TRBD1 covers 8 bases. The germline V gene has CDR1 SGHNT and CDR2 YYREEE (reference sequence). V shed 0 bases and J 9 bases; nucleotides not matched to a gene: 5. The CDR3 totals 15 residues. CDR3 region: CASSLADRESSPLHF. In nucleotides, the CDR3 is TGTGCCAGCAGCTTGGCGGACAGGGAGAGTTCACCCCTCCACTTT. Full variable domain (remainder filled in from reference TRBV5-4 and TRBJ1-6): ETGVTQSPTHLIKTRGQQVTLRCSSQSGHNTVSWYQQALGQGPQFIFQYYREEENGRGNFPPRFSGLQFPNYSSELNVNALELDDSALYLCASSLADRESSPLHFGNGTRLTVT.

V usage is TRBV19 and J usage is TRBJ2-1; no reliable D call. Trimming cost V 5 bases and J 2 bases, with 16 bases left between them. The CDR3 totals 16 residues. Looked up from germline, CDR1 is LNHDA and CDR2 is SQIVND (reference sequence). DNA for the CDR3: TGTGCCAGTAGTGTCCCCTCAGGTACTACCTACAATGAGCAGTTCTTC. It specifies CASSVPSGTTYNEQFF. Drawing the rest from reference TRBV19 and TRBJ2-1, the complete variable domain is DGGITQSPKYLFRKEGQNVTLSCEQNLNHDAMYWYRQDPGQGLRLIYYSQIVNDFQKGDIAEGYSVSREKKESFPLTVTSAQKNPTAFYLCASSVPSGTTYNEQFFGPGTRLTVL.

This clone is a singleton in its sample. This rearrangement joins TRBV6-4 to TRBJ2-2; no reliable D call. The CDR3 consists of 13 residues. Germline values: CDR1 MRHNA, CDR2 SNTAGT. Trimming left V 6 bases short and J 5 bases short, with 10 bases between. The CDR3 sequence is CASSQIRTGELFF. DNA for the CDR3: TGTGCCAGCAGCCAAATAAGGACCGGGGAGCTGTTTTTT.

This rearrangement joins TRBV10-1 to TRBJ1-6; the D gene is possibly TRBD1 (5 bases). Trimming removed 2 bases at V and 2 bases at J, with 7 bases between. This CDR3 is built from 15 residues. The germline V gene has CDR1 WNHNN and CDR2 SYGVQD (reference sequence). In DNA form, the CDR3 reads TGCGCCAGCAGTGAGGACAGTACCTATAATTCACCCCTCCACTTT. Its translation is CASSEDSTYNSPLHF.

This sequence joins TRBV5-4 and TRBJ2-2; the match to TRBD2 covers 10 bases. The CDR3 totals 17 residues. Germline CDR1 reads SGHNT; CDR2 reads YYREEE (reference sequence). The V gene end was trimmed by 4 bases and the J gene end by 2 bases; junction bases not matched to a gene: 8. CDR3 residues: CASSPSGSAINTGELFF. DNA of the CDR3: TGTGCCAGCAGCCCTAGCGGGAGCGCTATAAACACCGGGGAGCTGTTTTTT.

The CDR3 region has the DNA TGTGCCAGCAGTGATCTGGACAGGGGGGCCAGCTATGGCTACACCTTC. Its protein is CASSDLDRGASYGYTF. The chain combines TRBV6-1 with TRBJ1-2; 10 bases are a match to TRBD1. The V segment lost 3 bases and the J segment 4 bases; nucleotides outside the gene matches: 8. The CDR3 is 16 residues long. In germline, CDR1 is MNHNS, CDR2 SASEGT.

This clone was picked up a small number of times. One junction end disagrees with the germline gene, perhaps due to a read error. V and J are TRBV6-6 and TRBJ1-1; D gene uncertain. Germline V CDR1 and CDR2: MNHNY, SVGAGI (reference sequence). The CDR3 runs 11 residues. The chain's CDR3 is CASTGNAEAFF. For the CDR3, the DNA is TGTGCCAGCACGGGGAACGCTGAAGCTTTCTTT.

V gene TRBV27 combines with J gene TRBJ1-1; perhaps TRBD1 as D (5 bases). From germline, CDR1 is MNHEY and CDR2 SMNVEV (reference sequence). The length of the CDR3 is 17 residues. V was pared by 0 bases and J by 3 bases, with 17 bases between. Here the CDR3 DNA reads TGTGCCAGCAGTTTATCCACTTGGGGGGTTGGGGACACTGAAGCTTTCTTT. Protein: CASSLSTWGVGDTEAFF.

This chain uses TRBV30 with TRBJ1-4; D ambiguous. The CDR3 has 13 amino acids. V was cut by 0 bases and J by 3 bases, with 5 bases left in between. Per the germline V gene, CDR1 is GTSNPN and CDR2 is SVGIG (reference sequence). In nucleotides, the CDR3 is TGTGCCTGGAGTGTTCAGGCTAATGAAAAACTGTTTTTT. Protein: CAWSVQANEKLFF. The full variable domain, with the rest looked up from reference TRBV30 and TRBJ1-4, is SQTIHQWPATLVQPVGSPLSLECTVEGTSNPNLYWYRQAAGRGLQLLFYSVGIGQISSEVPQNLSASRPQDRQFILSSKKLLLSDSGFYLCAWSVQANEKLFFGSGTQLSVL.

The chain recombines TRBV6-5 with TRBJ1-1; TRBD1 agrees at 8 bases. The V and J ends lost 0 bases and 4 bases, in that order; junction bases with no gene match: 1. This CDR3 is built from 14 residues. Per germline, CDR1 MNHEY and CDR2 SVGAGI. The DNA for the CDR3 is TGTGCCAGCAGTTACTCTCAGGGGGCCACTGAAGCTTTCTTT. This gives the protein CASSYSQGATEAFF.

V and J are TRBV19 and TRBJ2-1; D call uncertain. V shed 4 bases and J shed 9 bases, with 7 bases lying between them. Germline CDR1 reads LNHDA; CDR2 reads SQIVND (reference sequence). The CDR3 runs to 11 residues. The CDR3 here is CASSTTVEQFF. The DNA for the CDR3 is TGTGCCAGTAGTACAACAGTTGAGCAGTTCTTC. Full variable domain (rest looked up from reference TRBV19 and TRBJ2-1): DGGITQSPKYLFRKEGQNVTLSCEQNLNHDAMYWYRQDPGQGLRLIYYSQIVNDFQKGDIAEGYSVSREKKESFPLTVTSAQKNPTAFYLCASSTTVEQFFGPGTRLTVL.

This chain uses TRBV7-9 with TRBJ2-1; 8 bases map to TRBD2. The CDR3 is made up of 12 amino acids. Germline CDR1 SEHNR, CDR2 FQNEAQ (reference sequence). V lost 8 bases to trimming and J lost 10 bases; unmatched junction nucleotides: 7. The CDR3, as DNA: TGTGCCAGCTTCACCCTAGCGGGCGAGCAGTTCTTC. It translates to CASFTLAGEQFF.

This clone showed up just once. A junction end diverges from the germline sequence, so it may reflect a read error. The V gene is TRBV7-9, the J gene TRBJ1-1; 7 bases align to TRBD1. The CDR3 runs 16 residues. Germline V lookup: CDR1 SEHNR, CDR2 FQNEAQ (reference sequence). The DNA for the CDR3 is TGTGCCAGCAGCTTAGGGCATGGGACAGTGAATACTGAAGCTTTCTTT. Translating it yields CASSLGHGTVNTEAFF.

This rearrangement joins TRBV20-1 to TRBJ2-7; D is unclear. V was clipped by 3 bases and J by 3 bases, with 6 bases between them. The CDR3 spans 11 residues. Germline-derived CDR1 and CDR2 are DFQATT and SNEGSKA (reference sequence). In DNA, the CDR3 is TGCAGTGCTAGTTCCAACTACGAGCAGTACTTC. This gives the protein CSASSNYEQYF.

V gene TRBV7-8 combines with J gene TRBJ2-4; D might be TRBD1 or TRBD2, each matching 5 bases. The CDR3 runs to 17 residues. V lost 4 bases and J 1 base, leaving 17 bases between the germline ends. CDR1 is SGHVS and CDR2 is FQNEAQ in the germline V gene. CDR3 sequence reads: CASSWARPWGAKNIQYF. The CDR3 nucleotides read TGTGCCAGCAGCTGGGCCCGGCCGTGGGGGGCCAAAAACATTCAGTACTTC.